This TCR beta chain was identified during a study of T cells in Graves' hyperthyroidism and ophthalmopathy. Across the study: Peripheral blood sampling occurred at initial diagnosis, before any treatment.

The study excluded patients with uncontrolled infection, other autoimmune disease, pregnancy or lactation. The CDR3 covers 15 residues. Trimming cost V 5 bases and J 2 bases, with 13 bases left between them. As for this clonotype: Its antigen is still unknown.

It was RNA transcripts that yielded the amplified TCR beta CDR3 regions. Primed by the HTBI set, a first-round RT-PCR was run on the TCR CDR3. TCRdb re-derived calls from the multiplex PCR reads in MiXCR, one entry per CDR3 protein. The data show under 350,000 distinct CDR3 sequences, over 15% seen once. General study points: Ophthalmopathy onset followed model prediction by a median roughly six months. Through a model of 13 V-J features, ophthalmopathy was separated from stable hyperthyroidism.

The TCR was taken from a woman aged 55-70 years with Graves' ophthalmopathy. Sequenced: blood. The rearrangement joins TRBV12-3 or TRBV12-4 to TRBJ1-3; D gene unclear. The CDR3 nucleotides are TGTGCCAGCAGTAGGACCAGAGTCCCTGGAAACACCATATATTTT. This sequence encodes CASSRTRVPGNTIYF.